The clone carrying this T cell receptor beta chain occurred once. The record originates from a study of cytotoxic CD8 clonotypes in ibrutinib-treated CLL. Libraries were prepared by immunoSEQ multiplex PCR; TCRdb keeps only in-frame clonotypes and omits some of them. The sample lists about 25,000 clones; approximately 71% were seen once. V dropped 6 bases and J dropped 7; count of bases not matched to a gene: 12. Looked up from germline, CDR1 is LNHDA and CDR2 is SQIVND (reference sequence). CDR3 length equals 15 residues. The receptor comes from a human donor with chronic lymphocytic leukemia. J is TRBJ1-5 and V is TRBV19; TRBD1 matches 7 bases. The specimen comprised PBMCs, sampled at disease progression, from a patient treated with ibrutinib. CDR3 nucleotides: TGTGCCAGTAGCCCGACAGGGTTAAGGGACCAGCCCCAGCATTTT. Translating it yields CASSPTGLRDQPQHF.